Listed here are 17 T cell receptor beta chains from one sample, sequenced in a study of T-cell memory formation after mild COVID-19 (dated by TCRdb to about 2021). Library preparation was by 5' RACE. The instrument was an Illumina NovaSeq 6000. Using fastp at Q25 and MiXCR, TCRdb reprocessed the public reads and kept productive beta chains. Records with the same CDR3 protein are collapsed into one entry carrying the most frequent genes and DNA. This sample has 45,000 to 55,000 distinct CDR3 sequences in its table, and 9.3% of those were observed once. Of the sample, about 12% is held by the ten largest clones. Material: PBMCs or a T cell subset sorted from them (not recorded which). The source of these receptors is an adult woman who had mild COVID-19 (a few samples of this study predate the infection). The sample titles of this study are shuffled in the database, so cell type and time point are left out; the donor was told from shared clones.

There are many counts of this clonotype. The J gene is TRBJ2-5, the V gene TRBV7-2; D gene unclear. This CDR3 contains 11 residues. V shed 3 bases and J shed 5 bases, with 4 bases lying between them. Per germline, CDR1 SGHTA and CDR2 FQGNSA. The CDR3 DNA reads as TGTGCCAGCAGCTTCTCGGAGACCCAGTACTTC. Amino acid sequence: CASSFSETQYF.

The chain carries TRBV20-1 and TRBJ1-1; 7 bases agree with TRBD1. Germline trimming cut 6 bases from V and 0 bases from J; bases unmatched to any gene: 10. The length of the CDR3 is 15 residues. CDR1 is DFQATT and CDR2 is SNEGSKA in the germline V gene (reference sequence). CDR3 sequence: CSAFGTAFMNTEAFF. CDR3 in DNA: TGCAGTGCGTTTGGGACAGCCTTCATGAACACTGAAGCTTTCTTT.

The chain links TRBV27 to TRBJ2-5, with 7 bases matching TRBD2. The germline gives CDR1 MNHEY, CDR2 SMNVEV (reference sequence). J lost 1 base, V lost 4 bases, and 6 bases had no gene match. This CDR3 region has 15 residues. DNA for the CDR3: TGTGCCAGCAGTTCGGCGGGAGCTAGCCAAGAGACCCAGTACTTC. Its translation is CASSSAGASQETQYF.

This clonotype was seen only a few times. The V call is TRBV11-2, the J call TRBJ1-4; unclear D gene. V was pared by 3 bases and J by 7 bases, with 12 bases between. The germline gives CDR1 SGHAT, CDR2 FQNNGV. The CDR3 extends over 14 amino acids. The CDR3 DNA sequence: TGTGCCAGCAGCTTTTCCTCGGGGAGTGAAAAACTGTTTTTT. It codes for CASSFSSGSEKLFF.

The CDR3, as DNA: TGCGCCAGCAGCTTTACTAGCTCTGGCACAGATACGCAGTATTTT. Residues: CASSFTSSGTDTQYF. The rearrangement uses TRBV5-1 and TRBJ2-3; maybe TRBD2 (6 bases). V gave up 2 bases and J gave up 1 base, with 11 bases separating them. Germline V CDR1 and CDR2: SGHRS, YFSETQ. The CDR3 totals 15 residues.

The chain recombines TRBV7-6 with TRBJ2-1; D gene ambiguous. V lost 6 bases, J lost 4 bases, and 10 bases lay in between. Germline loops: CDR1 SGHVS, CDR2 FNYEAQ. This CDR3 has 13 residues. In DNA form, the CDR3 reads TGTGCCAGCAGTGGGCAGCAGTACAATGAGCAGTTCTTC. Amino acid sequence: CASSGQQYNEQFF.

The V and J genes are TRBV4-3 and TRBJ2-6; 8 nucleotides line up with TRBD1. CDR1 LGHNA and CDR2 YSLEER come from the germline V gene. This CDR3 has 18 residues. Germline trimming cut 2 bases from V and 0 bases from J; bases unmatched to any gene: 6. CDR3 DNA sequence: TGCGCCAGCAGCCAAAAGTTGGGACAGGCCTCTGGGGCCAACGTCCTGACTTTC. Its protein is CASSQKLGQASGANVLTF.

The chain joins TRBV20-1 to TRBJ2-7, with 12 bases matching TRBD2. Germline V lookup: CDR1 DFQATT, CDR2 SNEGSKA (reference sequence). The CDR3 has 15 amino acids. Losses at the gene ends were 2 bases for V and 3 bases for J; bases not matched to a gene: 5. This chain's CDR3 is CSARSTSGRDYEQYF. CDR3 in DNA: TGCAGTGCTAGATCGACTAGCGGGAGAGACTACGAGCAGTACTTC.

In this sample, this clonotype turned up a few times. CDR3: CSAMGTTNTGELFF. CDR3 in DNA: TGCAGTGCCATGGGGACCACAAACACCGGGGAGCTGTTTTTT. The chain has TRBV20-1 and TRBJ2-2; D is tentatively TRBD1 or TRBD2 (5 bases each). V was clipped by 6 bases and J by 2 bases, with 13 bases between them. CDR3 length equals 14 residues. Germline lookup yields CDR1 DFQATT and CDR2 SNEGSKA (reference sequence).

The chain recombines TRBV29-1 with TRBJ2-5; TRBD2 matches 7 bases. Trimming cost V 5 bases and J 4 bases; bases outside gene matches: 4. This CDR3 has 12 residues. Germline CDR1 SQVTM, CDR2 ANQGSEA. The CDR3 DNA reads TGCAGCGTTCTGAGCGGGACAGAGACCCAGTACTTC. Translation: CSVLSGTETQYF.

This clonotype turned up a few times. J is TRBJ2-7 and V is TRBV12-3 or TRBV12-4; 11 bases align to TRBD2. The CDR3 totals 15 residues. With V trimmed by 6 bases and J by 4 bases, 8 bases remained unmatched. The CDR3 sequence: CASRTSASGRYEQYF. For the CDR3, the DNA is TGTGCCAGCAGAACCTCGGCTAGCGGGAGGTACGAGCAGTACTTC.

This clonotype was counted at least ten times. This chain joins TRBV11-2 and TRBJ1-2, with 9 bases fitting TRBD1. V was pared by 5 bases and J by 6 bases, with 7 bases of the junction left unmatched. Germline loops: CDR1 SGHAT, CDR2 FQNNGV. CDR3 length: 14 amino acids. The DNA for the CDR3 is TGTGCCAGCAGCAGAGGGGACAGGGATAATGGCTACACCTTC. Its protein is CASSRGDRDNGYTF.

This clonotype was seen at least ten times. The J gene is TRBJ2-7, the V gene TRBV12-3 or TRBV12-4; TRBD1 might be the D (6 bases). Trimming shortened V by 6 bases and J by 9 bases, and 12 bases separated the two germline ends. This CDR3 contains 11 residues. The DNA of the CDR3 is TGTGCCAGCAGCGAAACAGGGACGCAGTACTTC. Translated, it gives CASSETGTQYF.

This clonotype was counted many times. The chain employs TRBV7-9 and TRBJ2-5; 10 bases fit TRBD1. The V segment lost 4 bases and the J segment 4 bases; nucleotides outside the gene matches: 9. This CDR3 region has 16 residues. Per germline, CDR1 SEHNR and CDR2 FQNEAQ (reference sequence). Here the CDR3 DNA reads TGTGCCAGCAGCTCGGACAGGGGGAGCGTAGGAGAGACCCAGTACTTC. Its translation is CASSSDRGSVGETQYF.

This clonotype was observed a handful of times. The rearrangement joins TRBV20-1 to TRBJ2-3, with D perhaps given as TRBD1 or TRBD2 (6 bases each). The CDR3 is made up of 14 amino acids. Trimming pared 6 bases from V and 8 bases from J, leaving 21 bases between. The germline gives CDR1 DFQATT, CDR2 SNEGSKA (reference sequence). The CDR3 nucleotides are TGCAGTGCAGCGAGCGGTAGCGGAGGGGGTACGCAGTATTTT. The encoded protein is CSAASGSGGGTQYF.

This clonotype was found a few times. V gene TRBV7-3 combines with J gene TRBJ2-4, with TRBD2 identical over 9 bases. CDR1 SGHTA and CDR2 FQGTGA come from the germline V gene. Unmatched junction bases numbered 10, after V lost 2 bases and J lost 5 bases. This CDR3 is built from 17 residues. Here the CDR3 reads CASSLAPGGGAQNIQYF. CDR3 DNA sequence: TGTGCCAGCAGCTTAGCGCCCGGCGGGGGGGCCCAAAACATTCAGTACTTC. The whole variable domain, filled in from reference TRBV7-3 and TRBJ2-4, reads GAGVSQTPSNKVTEKGKYVELRCDPISGHTALYWYRQSLGQGPEFLIYFQGTGAADDSGLPNDRFFAVRPEGSVSTLKIQRTERGDSAVYLCASSLAPGGGAQNIQYFGAGTRLSVL.

This clonotype was found a few times. The gene calls are TRBV5-1 and TRBJ2-1; tentatively, D is TRBD1 (7 bases). Germline V gene lookup returns CDR1 SGHRS and CDR2 YFSETQ. The CDR3 sequence is 15 residues long. Trimming removed 7 bases from V and 0 bases from J, with 14 bases in between. The CDR3 DNA reads TGCGCCAGCCGGAGACAGGGAGGCTCCTACAATGAGCAGTTCTTC. It is translated as CASRRQGGSYNEQFF. Together with reference TRBV5-1 and TRBJ2-1, the CDR3 gives the full variable domain: KAGVTQTPRYLIKTRGQQVTLSCSPISGHRSVSWYQQTPGQGLQFLFEYFSETQRNKGNFPGRFSGRQFSNSRSEMNVSTLELGDSALYLCASRRQGGSYNEQFFGPGTRLTVL.